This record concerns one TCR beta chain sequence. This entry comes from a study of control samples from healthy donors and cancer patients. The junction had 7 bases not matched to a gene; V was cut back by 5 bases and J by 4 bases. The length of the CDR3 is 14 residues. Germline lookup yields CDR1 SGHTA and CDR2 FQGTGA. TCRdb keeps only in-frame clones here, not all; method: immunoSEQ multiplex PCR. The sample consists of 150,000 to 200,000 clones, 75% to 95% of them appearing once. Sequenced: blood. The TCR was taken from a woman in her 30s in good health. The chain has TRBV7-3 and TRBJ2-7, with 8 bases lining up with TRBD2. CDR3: CASSPSGGPYEQYF. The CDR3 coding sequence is TGTGCCAGCAGCCCGAGCGGGGGCCCTTACGAGCAGTACTTC.